This T cell receptor beta chain is drawn from a study of blood T cell repertoires in COVID-19. Study-level information: The samples span acute and convalescent COVID-19 from the United States, Italy and Spain.

Using immunoSEQ multiplex PCR, the repertoire was profiled, and TCRdb retains in-frame clones only, with some absent. Of approximately 100,000 clones listed, approximately 82% were seen once; the top ten hold about 10%. This CDR3 region has 18 residues. Germline-derived CDR1 and CDR2 are KGHSH and LQKENI. Trimming cost V 3 bases and J 5 bases; bases outside gene matches: 10. This clone has a handful of counts. V gene TRBV18 combines with J gene TRBJ1-6, with 10 bases identical to TRBD1. The source is a man in his 70s with acute or convalescent COVID-19. The sequencing input was peripheral blood. The CDR3 nucleotides read TGTGCCAGCTCACCGGGACAGGGGAATGGTAGAGATAATTCACCCCTCCACTTT. This gives the protein CASSPGQGNGRDNSPLHF.